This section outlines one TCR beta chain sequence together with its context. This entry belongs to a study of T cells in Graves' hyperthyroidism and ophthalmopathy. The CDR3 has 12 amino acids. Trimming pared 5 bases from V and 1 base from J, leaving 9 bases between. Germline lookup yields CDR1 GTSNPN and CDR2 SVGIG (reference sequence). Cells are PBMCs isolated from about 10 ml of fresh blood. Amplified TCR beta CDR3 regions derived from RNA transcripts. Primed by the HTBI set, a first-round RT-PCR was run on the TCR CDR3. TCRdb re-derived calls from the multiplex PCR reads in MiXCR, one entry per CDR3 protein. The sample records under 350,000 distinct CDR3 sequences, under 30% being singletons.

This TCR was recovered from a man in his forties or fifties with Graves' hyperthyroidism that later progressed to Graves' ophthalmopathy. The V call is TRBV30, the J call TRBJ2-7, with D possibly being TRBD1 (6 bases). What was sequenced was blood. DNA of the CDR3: TGTGCCTGGGACACAGGGTCCTACGAGCAGTACTTC. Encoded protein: CAWDTGSYEQYF. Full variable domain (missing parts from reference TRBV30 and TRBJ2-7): SQTIHQWPATLVQPVGSPLSLECTVEGTSNPNLYWYRQAAGRGLQLLFYSVGIGQISSEVPQNLSASRPQDRQFILSSKKLLLSDSGFYLCAWDTGSYEQYFGPGTRLTVT.